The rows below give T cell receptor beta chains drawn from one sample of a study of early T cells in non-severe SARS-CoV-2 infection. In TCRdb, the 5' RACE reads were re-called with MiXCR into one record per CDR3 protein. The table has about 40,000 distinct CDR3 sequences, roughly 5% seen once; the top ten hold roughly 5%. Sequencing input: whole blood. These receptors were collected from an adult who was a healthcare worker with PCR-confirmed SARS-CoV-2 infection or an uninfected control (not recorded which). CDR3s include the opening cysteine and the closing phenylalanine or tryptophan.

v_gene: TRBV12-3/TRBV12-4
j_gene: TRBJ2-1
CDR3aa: CASSPRGSYNEQFF

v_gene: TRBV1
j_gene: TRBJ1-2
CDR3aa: CTSSHSPGSRRYYGYTF

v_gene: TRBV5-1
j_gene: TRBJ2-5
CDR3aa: CASTYLIGGQETQYF

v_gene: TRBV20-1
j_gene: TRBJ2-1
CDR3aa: CSATSGSVNNEQFF

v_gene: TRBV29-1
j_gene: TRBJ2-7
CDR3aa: CSVEDGAGDEQYF

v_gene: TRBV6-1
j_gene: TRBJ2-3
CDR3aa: CASSEEAGGSDTQYF

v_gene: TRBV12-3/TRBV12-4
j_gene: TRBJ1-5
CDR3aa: CASSWGQGGFQPQHF

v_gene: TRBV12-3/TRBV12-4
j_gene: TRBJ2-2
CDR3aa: CASKELSDTGELFF

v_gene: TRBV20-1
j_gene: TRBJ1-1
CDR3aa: CSVEGLQVNTEAFF

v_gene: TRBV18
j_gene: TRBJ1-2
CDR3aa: CASSPQGAGDGYTF

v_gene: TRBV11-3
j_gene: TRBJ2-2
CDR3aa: CASSHGGRTGDTGELFF

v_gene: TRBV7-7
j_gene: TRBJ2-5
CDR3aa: CASSLGLAGAQETQYF

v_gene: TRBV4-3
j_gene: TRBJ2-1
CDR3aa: CASSQDWAGGHYNEQFF

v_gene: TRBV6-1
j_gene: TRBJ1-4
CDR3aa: CASNSRGTNEKLFF

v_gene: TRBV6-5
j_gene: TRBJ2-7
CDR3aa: CASSHLLDRAYEQYF

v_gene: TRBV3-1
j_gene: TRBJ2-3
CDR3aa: CASSQAGELRDTQYF

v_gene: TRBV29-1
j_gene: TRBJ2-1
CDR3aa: CSVVPPGREGFNEQFF

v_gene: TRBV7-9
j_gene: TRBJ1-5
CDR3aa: CASSTQGDLEPQHF

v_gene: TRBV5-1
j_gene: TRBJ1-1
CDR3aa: CASSSTGTPGTEAFF

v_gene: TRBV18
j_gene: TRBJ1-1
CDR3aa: CASSAGHGNTEAFF

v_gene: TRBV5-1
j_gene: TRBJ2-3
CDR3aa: CASSKGLGESVYTDTQYF

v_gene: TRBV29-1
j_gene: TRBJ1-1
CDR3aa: CSVVGVPRGAEAFF

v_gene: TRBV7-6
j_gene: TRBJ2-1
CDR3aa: CASSSWTGRSYNEQFF

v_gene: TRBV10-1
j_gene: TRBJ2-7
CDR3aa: CASFLVAGPYEQYF

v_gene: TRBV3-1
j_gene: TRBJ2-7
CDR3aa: CASSRQGGYEQYF

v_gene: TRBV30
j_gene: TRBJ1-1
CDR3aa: CAWSHMNTEAFF

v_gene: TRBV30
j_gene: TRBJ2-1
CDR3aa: CAWSVRWGNEQFF

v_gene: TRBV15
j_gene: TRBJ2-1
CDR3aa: CATSSGTGDYNEQFF

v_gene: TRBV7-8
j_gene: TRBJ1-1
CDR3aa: CASSNQSRWNTEAFF

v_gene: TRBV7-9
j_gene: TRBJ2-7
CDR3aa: CASSLGTGEQYF

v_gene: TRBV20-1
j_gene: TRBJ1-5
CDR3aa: CSATGTEPNQPQHF

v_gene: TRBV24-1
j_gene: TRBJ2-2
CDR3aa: CATSDLAGETGELFF

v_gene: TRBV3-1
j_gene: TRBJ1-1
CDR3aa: CASTRSTMDTEAFF

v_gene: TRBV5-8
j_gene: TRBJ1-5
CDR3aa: CASSLEGYSNQPQHF

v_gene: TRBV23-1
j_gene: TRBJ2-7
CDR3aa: CASSQQGRKKNYEQYF

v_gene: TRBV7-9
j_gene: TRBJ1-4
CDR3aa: CASADSSNEKLFF

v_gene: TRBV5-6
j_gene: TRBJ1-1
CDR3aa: CASRDRPNTEAFF

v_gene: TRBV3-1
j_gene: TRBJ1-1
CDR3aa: CASSQEFGGRTNTEAFF

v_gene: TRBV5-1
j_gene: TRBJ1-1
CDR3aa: CASSLGGENEAFF

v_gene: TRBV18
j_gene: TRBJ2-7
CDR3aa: CASSRDYEQYF

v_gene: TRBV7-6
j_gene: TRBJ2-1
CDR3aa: CASSLGLAGAHPKFF

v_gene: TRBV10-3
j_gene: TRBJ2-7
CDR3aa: CAISSGHPYEQYF

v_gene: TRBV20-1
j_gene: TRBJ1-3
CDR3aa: CSGKGHPSSGNTIYF

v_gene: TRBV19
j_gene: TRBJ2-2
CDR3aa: CASKGQGELFF

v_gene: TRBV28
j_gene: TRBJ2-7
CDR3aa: CASSLWEKQYF

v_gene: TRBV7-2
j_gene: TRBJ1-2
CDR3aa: CASSPDKNYGYTF

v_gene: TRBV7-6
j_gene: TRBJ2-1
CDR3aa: CASSLSSLGGSEQFF

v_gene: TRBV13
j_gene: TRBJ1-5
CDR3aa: CASSLGPQPQHF

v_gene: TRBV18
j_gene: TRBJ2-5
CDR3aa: CASSPPGAGFGETQYF

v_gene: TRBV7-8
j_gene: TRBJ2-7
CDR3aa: CASSPSPGDYDEQYF

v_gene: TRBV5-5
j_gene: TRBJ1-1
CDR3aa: CASSSGQLTEAFF

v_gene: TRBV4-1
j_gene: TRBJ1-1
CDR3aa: CASSQDRLGNTEAFF

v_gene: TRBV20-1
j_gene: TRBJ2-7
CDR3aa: CSAPDRVKSYEQYF

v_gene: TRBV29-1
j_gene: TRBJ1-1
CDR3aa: CSVLSQGSEAFF

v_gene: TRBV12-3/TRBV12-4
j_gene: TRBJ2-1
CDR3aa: CASAQGHNEQFF

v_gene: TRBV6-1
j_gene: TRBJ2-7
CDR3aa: CASGSGVITHYEQYF

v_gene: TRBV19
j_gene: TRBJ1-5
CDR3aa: CATANSNQPQHF

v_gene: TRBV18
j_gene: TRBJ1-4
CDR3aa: CASSPQSGDEKLFF

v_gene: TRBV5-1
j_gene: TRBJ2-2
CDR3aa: CASSLASGTTNTGELFF

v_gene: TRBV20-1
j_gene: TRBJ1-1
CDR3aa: CSASHGEEAFF